One sample yielded the 27 T cell receptor beta chains listed below, sequenced in a study of T cell changes during pregnancy in multiple sclerosis. Generated by immunoSEQ multiplex PCR, the TCRdb table keeps only in-frame clones and is missing some. Here the sample spans roughly 61,000 clones, around 94% being singletons. Sequences were derived from CD8+ T cells from peripheral blood mononuclear cells, sampled after pregnancy. The source of these receptors is a female donor with multiple sclerosis, enrolled in a pregnancy study.

The J gene is TRBJ1-1, the V gene TRBV19; the D gene is possibly TRBD1 (5 bases). The CDR3 spans 15 residues. The V gene lost 3 bases and the J gene lost 4 bases, with 15 bases spanning the gap. CDR1 is LNHDA, CDR2 SQIVND, per germline (reference sequence). The CDR3 here is CASSIRGGTFTEAFF. As DNA, the CDR3 is TGTGCCAGTAGTATTAGAGGTGGGACTTTCACTGAAGCTTTCTTT. The entire variable domain, with the rest obtained from reference TRBV19 and TRBJ1-1, is as follows: DGGITQSPKYLFRKEGQNVTLSCEQNLNHDAMYWYRQDPGQGLRLIYYSQIVNDFQKGDIAEGYSVSREKKESFPLTVTSAQKNPTAFYLCASSIRGGTFTEAFFGQGTRLTVV.

This chain links TRBV4-2 with TRBJ2-7; 14 bases match TRBD2. V lost 3 bases and J lost 4; bases outside the gene matches: 5. The germline V gene encodes CDR1 LGHNA and CDR2 YNFKEQ. This CDR3 has 16 amino acids. CDR3 loop: CASSQLGLAGEYEQYF. The CDR3 DNA reads TGTGCCAGCAGCCAGTTGGGACTAGCGGGAGAATACGAGCAGTACTTC.

The genes are TRBV18 and TRBJ2-1; 9 bases align to TRBD2. This CDR3 contains 16 residues. V was clipped by 4 bases and J by 7 bases; unmatched bases: 11. CDR1 is KGHSH, CDR2 LQKENI, per germline. CDR3 bases: TGTGCCAGCTCACTAACGACTAGCGGCATGCGGAATGAGCAGTTCTTC. Its protein product is CASSLTTSGMRNEQFF.

The rearrangement links TRBV7-6 to TRBJ2-7; 8 bases agree with TRBD2. The germline V gene encodes CDR1 SGHVS and CDR2 FNYEAQ. Losses at the gene ends were 4 bases for V and 0 bases for J; bases not matched to a gene: 2. This CDR3 contains 14 residues. CDR3 DNA: TGTGCCAGCAGCTATAGCGGGAACTCCTACGAGCAGTACTTC. Encoded protein: CASSYSGNSYEQYF.

The V call is TRBV6-4, the J call TRBJ1-3; D may be TRBD1 (5 bases). The CDR3 consists of 15 residues. Germline V lookup: CDR1 MRHNA, CDR2 SNTAGT. Trimming left V 5 bases short and J 8 bases short, with 19 bases between. The CDR3 nucleotides read TGTGCCAGCAGTTTCCGACCGGGACTAAGGGACACCATATATTTT. Protein product: CASSFRPGLRDTIYF.

The CDR3, as DNA: TGTGCCGTGGCAGGTAACTACAATGAGCAGTTCTTC. It is translated as CAVAGNYNEQFF. The rearrangement links TRBV7-6 to TRBJ2-1, with no clear D. CDR1 and CDR2 from the germline V gene are SGHVS and FNYEAQ. This CDR3 has 12 residues. Trimming took 11 bases from V and 3 from J, leaving 11 bases between them.

The table lists this clone with a count of one. The chain recombines TRBV4-2 with TRBJ2-1; 8 bases align to TRBD2. This CDR3 contains 14 residues. CDR1 and CDR2 (germline): LGHNA, YNFKEQ. Trimming removed 8 bases from V and 4 bases from J; junction bases left unmatched: 7. CDR3 DNA sequence: TGTGCCAGCTCTGGACTAGCAGCTTACAATGAGCAGTTCTTC. This gives the protein CASSGLAAYNEQFF.

J is TRBJ2-7 and V is TRBV19, with 9 bases matching TRBD1. Germline V gives CDR1 LNHDA, CDR2 SQIVND (reference sequence). The V and J ends lost 6 bases and 5 bases, in that order; junction bases with no gene match: 2. CDR3 size: 12 residues. CDR3 DNA sequence: TGTGCCAGTAGACAGGGGGCAAACGAGCAGTACTTC. Translation gives CASRQGANEQYF.

The V gene is TRBV5-1, the J gene TRBJ1-1, with D tentatively TRBD1 (5 bases). CDR1 and CDR2 (germline): SGHRS, YFSETQ. Trimming pared 10 bases from V and 2 bases from J, leaving 15 bases between. This CDR3 is 13 amino acids long. The CDR3 loop reads CAVGDGLNTEAFF. The CDR3 bases are TGCGCCGTGGGGGACGGACTAAACACTGAAGCTTTCTTT. The entire variable domain, with the rest obtained from reference TRBV5-1 and TRBJ1-1, is as follows: KAGVTQTPRYLIKTRGQQVTLSCSPISGHRSVSWYQQTPGQGLQFLFEYFSETQRNKGNFPGRFSGRQFSNSRSEMNVSTLELGDSALYLCAVGDGLNTEAFFGQGTRLTVV.

The chain is built from TRBV29-1 and TRBJ2-7; TRBD2 agrees at 11 bases. From germline, CDR1 is SQVTM and CDR2 ANQGSEA. The junction had 14 bases not matched to a gene; V was cut back by 6 bases and J by 4 bases. The CDR3 is 16 amino acids. The CDR3 here is CSVQLAGVESGYEQYF. In DNA, the CDR3 is TGCAGCGTGCAACTAGCGGGAGTCGAGTCTGGGTACGAGCAGTACTTC.

The chain joins TRBV5-1 to TRBJ2-5; D perhaps matches TRBD2 (5 bases). CDR1 SGHRS and CDR2 YFSETQ come from the germline V gene. The CDR3 has 11 residues. Trimming shortened V by 5 bases and J by 7 bases, and 9 bases separated the two germline ends. The CDR3 is CASRYGGTQYF. CDR3 nucleotide sequence: TGCGCCAGCAGGTACGGAGGGACCCAGTACTTC.

The J gene is TRBJ1-1, the V gene TRBV4-1; D is unresolved. The germline V and J ends were trimmed by 3 bases and 0 bases, with 11 bases remaining between them. Germline lookup yields CDR1 MGHRA and CDR2 YSYEKL. This CDR3 comprises 15 residues. The CDR3 DNA reads as TGCGCCAGCAGCCAGAGGGAGAACATGAACACTGAAGCTTTCTTT. Translated: CASSQRENMNTEAFF.

In its sample, this clone was seen once. The chain links TRBV5-1 to TRBJ2-3; D is uncertain. Deletions cut 0 bases from V and 0 bases from J, with 11 bases between. The CDR3 runs to 16 residues. Germline CDR1 reads SGHRS; CDR2 reads YFSETQ. CDR3 coding DNA: TGCGCCAGCAGCTTGGGCGAGTCAACTAGCACAGATACGCAGTATTTT. Translated: CASSLGESTSTDTQYF.

This chain uses TRBV6-1 with TRBJ1-2, with 9 bases identical to TRBD1. Looked up from germline, CDR1 is MNHNS and CDR2 is SASEGT. The CDR3 runs to 14 residues. V shed 0 bases and J 6 bases; nucleotides not matched to a gene: 2. The CDR3 coding sequence is TGTGCCAGCAGTGAAGCGGGACAGGGTGATGGCTACACCTTC. This encodes CASSEAGQGDGYTF.

The chain joins TRBV6-7 to TRBJ1-1, with 8 bases matching TRBD1. TRBV6-7 is labeled an ORF, and its function is uncertain. With V trimmed by 6 bases and J by 3 bases, 6 bases remained unmatched. CDR3 length: 14 residues. In DNA, the CDR3 is TGTGCCAGCAGCCTGACAGGGGTGGACACTGAAGCTTTCTTT. Residues: CASSLTGVDTEAFF.

CDR3 nucleotides: TGTGCCAGCAGCTTAGAGAAGCTAGAGACCCAGTACTTC. Its protein is CASSLEKLETQYF. This rearrangement joins TRBV7-7 to TRBJ2-5; unclear D gene. This CDR3 has 13 residues. The germline CDR1 and CDR2 sequences are SSHAT and FNYEAQ (reference sequence). The germline V and J ends were trimmed by 1 base and 4 bases, with 7 bases remaining between them.

This chain's CDR3 is CASSIAGGANTEAFF. The CDR3 DNA is TGTGCCAGTAGTATAGCGGGGGGGGCGAACACTGAAGCTTTCTTT. The J gene is TRBJ1-1, the V gene TRBV19, with a weak D call TRBD1 (6 bases). This CDR3 comprises 15 residues. Germline V lookup: CDR1 LNHDA, CDR2 SQIVND (reference sequence). Trimming shortened V by 1 base and J by 1 base, and 10 bases separated the two germline ends. The entire variable domain, with the rest obtained from reference TRBV19 and TRBJ1-1, is as follows: DGGITQSPKYLFRKEGQNVTLSCEQNLNHDAMYWYRQDPGQGLRLIYYSQIVNDFQKGDIAEGYSVSREKKESFPLTVTSAQKNPTAFYLCASSIAGGANTEAFFGQGTRLTVV.

V gene TRBV6-5 combines with J gene TRBJ2-7; 11 nucleotides match TRBD1. With 0 bases clipped from V and 4 bases from J, the junction kept 5 bases outside the gene matches. The CDR3 is 16 amino acids. In germline, CDR1 is MNHEY, CDR2 SVGAGI. The CDR3 coding sequence is TGTGCCAGCAGTTACTCGCGGACAGGGGGCTATTACGAGCAGTACTTC. Translation: CASSYSRTGGYYEQYF.

The V and J genes are TRBV25-1 and TRBJ2-1; 12 bases agree with TRBD2. The germline CDR1 and CDR2 sequences are MGHDK and SYGVNS. V trimming: 8 bases; J trimming: 1 base; junction bases outside the gene matches: 6. The length of the CDR3 is 16 residues. The CDR3: CASGALAGGSYNEQFF. The CDR3 DNA sequence: TGTGCCAGCGGCGCGCTAGCGGGAGGGTCCTACAATGAGCAGTTCTTC. Supplemented by reference TRBV25-1 and TRBJ2-1, the full variable domain reads EADIYQTPRYLVIGTGKKITLECSQTMGHDKMYWYQQDPGMELHLIHYSYGVNSTEKGDLSSESTVSRIRTEHFPLTLESARPSHTSQYLCASGALAGGSYNEQFFGPGTRLTVL.

V is TRBV30 and J is TRBJ1-1; tentatively, D is TRBD1 (6 bases). In germline, CDR1 is GTSNPN, CDR2 SVGIG (reference sequence). V was pared by 5 bases and J by 7 bases, with 11 bases between. The CDR3 covers 11 residues. This chain's CDR3 is CAWSQGGEAFF. CDR3 DNA sequence: TGTGCCTGGTCACAGGGCGGTGAAGCTTTCTTT.

This chain joins TRBV4-1 and TRBJ1-2; the match to TRBD1 covers 7 bases. The J segment lost 8 bases and the V segment lost 4 bases, leaving 7 bases of the junction unmatched. The germline CDR1 and CDR2 sequences are MGHRA and YSYEKL. This CDR3 has 13 residues. The CDR3 nucleotides read TGCGCCAGCAGCCCTCCGACAGGGCAGGGCTACACCTTC. As protein: CASSPPTGQGYTF.

This chain joins TRBV29-1 and TRBJ2-3; the match to TRBD1 covers 11 bases. The CDR3 extends over 14 amino acids. CDR1 SQVTM and CDR2 ANQGSEA come from the germline V gene. With V trimmed by 7 bases and J by 3 bases, 6 bases remained unmatched. CDR3 bases: TGCAGCGCATCGGGACAGGGGGTTACAGATACGCAGTATTTT. Residues: CSASGQGVTDTQYF.

In DNA, the CDR3 is TGTGCCAGCAGCCCAGTAGGGACATTGAACACTGAAGCTTTCTTT. It codes for CASSPVGTLNTEAFF. This chain connects TRBV4-2 to TRBJ1-1; D is possibly TRBD1 (6 bases). Germline values: CDR1 LGHNA, CDR2 YNFKEQ. This CDR3 has 15 residues. V was pared by 4 bases and J by 0 bases, with 12 bases between.

The chain carries TRBV7-6 and TRBJ2-7, with TRBD1 as a possible D gene (6 bases). V was pared by 7 bases and J by 2 bases, with 12 bases between. CDR3 length equals 13 residues. Germline loops: CDR1 SGHVS, CDR2 FNYEAQ. The CDR3 is CASIPTGAYEQYF. CDR3 DNA: TGTGCCAGCATCCCGACAGGAGCCTACGAGCAGTACTTC.

The chain links TRBV7-9 to TRBJ2-5; possible D gene TRBD2, 6 bases. This CDR3 has 11 amino acids. CDR1 and CDR2 from the germline V gene are SEHNR and FQNEAQ (reference sequence). The CDR3 loop is CAAGRNETQYF. For the CDR3, the DNA is TGTGCTGCGGGGAGGAATGAGACCCAGTACTTC.

The chain recombines TRBV7-2 with TRBJ1-1, with D perhaps matching TRBD1 (6 bases). This CDR3 has 15 residues. Trimming took off 5 bases at V and 6 bases at J, with 19 bases between the two ends. CDR1 and CDR2 from the germline V gene are SGHTA and FQGNSA. The CDR3 DNA reads TGTGCCAGCAGCCTTGGGGGCCCAGGGGTGGCTGAAGCTTTCTTT. As protein: CASSLGGPGVAEAFF.

This clone was observed a single time. This rearrangement joins TRBV27 to TRBJ2-7, with 9 bases identical to TRBD2. V was clipped by 2 bases and J by 5 bases; unmatched bases: 4. CDR1 and CDR2 from the germline V gene are MNHEY and SMNVEV (reference sequence). This CDR3 spans 14 amino acids. Here the CDR3 reads CASSLVAGANEQYF. The DNA of the CDR3 is TGTGCCAGCAGTTTAGTAGCGGGAGCGAACGAGCAGTACTTC.